This is a list of T cell receptor beta chains from one sample in a study of T cell responses to AZD1222 COVID-19 vaccine. The assay was immunoSEQ multiplex PCR, and TCRdb's table has in-frame clones only and misses some. The data show approximately 160,000 clones, about 92% seen once. The source was peripheral blood, collected on day 0 of AZD1222 vaccination. The receptor source for this set is an adult in good health. CDR3s include the opening cysteine and the closing phenylalanine or tryptophan. Fields, in order: clone size, D gene, J gene, V gene, CDR3 protein, CDR3 DNA. A D gene is named only where the DNA matches it firmly. Part of the rows lack a size; the others show once, few, many or a class for expanded clones.

>once|-|TRBJ1-1|TRBV18
CASSPPLLVRKQGGGPEAFF
TGTGCCAGCTCACCACCGCTTCTCGTACGGAAACAGGGAGGCGGCCCTGAAGCTTTCTTT
>-|TRBD2|TRBJ2-2|TRBV5-4
CASSRGGHMNTGELFF
TGTGCCAGCAGCCGGGGGGGCCACATGAACACCGGGGAGCTGTTTTTT
>-|-|TRBJ1-1|TRBV7-9
CASSVSGGPTEAFF
TGTGCCAGCAGCGTCTCGGGGGGGCCCACTGAAGCTTTCTTT
>-|-|TRBJ2-3|TRBV9
CASSVGPGTMTDTQYF
TGTGCCAGCAGCGTAGGCCCCGGGACCATGACAGATACGCAGTATTTT
>-|-|TRBJ1-2|TRBV5-8
CASTNTYNYGYTF
TGTGCCAGCACTAATACCTATAACTATGGCTACACCTTC
>-|-|TRBJ2-2|TRBV5-1
CASSLGQGGTGELFF
TGCGCCAGCAGCTTGGGACAGGGAGGCACCGGGGAGCTGTTTTTT
>-|-|TRBJ1-1|TRBV28
CASSLFRWADENTEAFF
TGTGCCAGCAGTTTGTTCCGGTGGGCAGATGAGAACACTGAAGCTTTCTTT
>-|-|TRBJ2-7|TRBV9
CASSVAGAGWYEQYF
TGTGCCAGCAGCGTAGCGGGAGCAGGATGGTACGAGCAGTACTTC
>-|-|TRBJ1-2|TRBV2
CASSDRAYGYTF
TGTGCCAGCAGTGACCGGGCCTATGGCTACACCTTC
>-|-|TRBJ1-6|TRBV5-1
CASSSEGGNYNSPLHF
TGCGCCAGCAGCTCGGAGGGGGGGAACTATAATTCACCCCTCCACTTT
>-|TRBD1|TRBJ1-2|TRBV5-1
CASSQTGDYGYTF
TGCGCCAGCAGCCAGACAGGGGACTATGGCTACACCTTC
>-|TRBD1|TRBJ1-2|TRBV2
CASSGQGFTYGYTF
TGTGCCAGCAGTGGACAGGGCTTCACCTATGGCTACACCTTC
>-|-|TRBJ2-5|TRBV6-2/TRBV6-3
CASSRQIFQETQYF
TGTGCCAGCAGCCGACAGATTTTTCAAGAGACCCAGTACTTC
>-|-|TRBJ2-7|TRBV6-5
CASLGRVLNEQYF
TGTGCCAGCTTGGGCAGGGTGTTGAACGAGCAGTACTTC
>-|-|TRBJ1-2|TRBV14
CASSQGLLHGYTF
TGTGCCAGCAGCCAAGGACTGTTGCATGGCTACACCTTC
>-|-|TRBJ1-4|TRBV30
CAWRDPGPPHLNEKLFF
TGTGCCTGGAGAGACCCGGGACCCCCTCACCTTAATGAAAAACTGTTTTTT
>-|TRBD1|TRBJ2-3|TRBV30
CAWRRFPRDRGPADTQYF
TGTGCCTGGAGAAGGTTTCCCCGAGACAGGGGCCCCGCTGATACGCAGTATTTT
>-|-|TRBJ2-5|TRBV5-1
CASSLFGSEETQYF
TGCGCCAGCAGCTTGTTTGGTAGTGAGGAGACCCAGTACTTC
>-|TRBD1|TRBJ1-4|TRBV7-9
CASSRITGGLEKLFF
TGTGCCAGCAGCCGCATTACAGGGGGACTTGAAAAACTGTTTTTT
>-|TRBD1|TRBJ1-5|TRBV5-8
CASSLEMGTGSNQPQHF
TGTGCCAGCAGCTTGGAGATGGGGACAGGTAGCAATCAGCCCCAGCATTTT
>-|-|TRBJ1-5|TRBV19
CASIGRGLSNQPQHF
TGTGCCAGTATCGGGCGGGGCCTTTCTAATCAGCCCCAGCATTTT
>-|TRBD1|TRBJ2-3|TRBV7-9
CASSRGQGTDTQYF
TGTGCCAGCAGCCGCGGACAGGGTACAGATACGCAGTATTTT
>-|-|TRBJ1-2|TRBV12-3/TRBV12-4
CASRTSTDYGYTF
TGTGCCAGCAGAACTTCGACGGACTATGGCTACACCTTC
>-|-|TRBJ1-1|TRBV5-1
CASSIGHNTEAFF
TGCGCCAGCAGCATCGGACACAACACTGAAGCTTTCTTT
>-|-|TRBJ2-3|TRBV15
CATSRDRKATDTQYF
TGTGCCACCAGCAGAGATCGAAAGGCCACAGATACGCAGTATTTT
>-|-|TRBJ2-1|TRBV4-2
CASSQATALSSYNEQFF
TGTGCCAGCAGCCAGGCGACTGCATTAAGCTCCTACAATGAGCAGTTCTTC
>few|-|TRBJ1-1|TRBV7-9
CASSLAQGFNTEAFF
TGTGCCAGCAGCTTAGCACAGGGATTCAACACTGAAGCTTTCTTT
>-|-|TRBJ2-5|TRBV5-1
CASSFGQIGQETQYF
TGCGCCAGCAGCTTTGGACAAATCGGCCAAGAGACCCAGTACTTC
>-|-|TRBJ1-1|TRBV19
CASSKRGNTEAFF
TGTGCCAGTAGTAAAAGAGGGAACACTGAAGCTTTCTTT
>-|-|TRBJ2-7|TRBV7-2
CASSPSFSRHYEQYF
TGTGCCAGCAGCCCATCGTTCAGCAGACACTACGAGCAGTACTTC
>-|TRBD1|TRBJ2-7|TRBV7-2
CASKPRTGVTYEQYF
TGTGCCAGCAAGCCGAGGACAGGGGTTACCTACGAGCAGTACTTC
>-|-|TRBJ1-2|TRBV5-6
CASSPAGKGLTGPNF
TGTGCCAGCAGCCCCGCCGGCAAGGGGCTCACCGGGCCGAACTTC
>-|TRBD1|TRBJ1-1|TRBV5-1
CASSPPTGAVTEAFF
TGCGCCAGCAGCCCTCCGACAGGGGCCGTCACTGAAGCTTTCTTT
>-|-|TRBJ2-3|TRBV9
CASSVGSGSSLSTDTQYF
TGTGCCAGCAGCGTCGGGTCAGGATCCTCCCTATCCACAGATACGCAGTATTTT
>-|-|TRBJ1-2|TRBV7-9
CASSSTGTPDTFNYGYTF
TGTGCCAGCAGTTCAACCGGGACACCAGATACCTTTAACTATGGCTACACCTTC
>-|-|TRBJ1-5|TRBV21-1
CASSKVPGDSNQPQHF
TGTGCCAGCAGCAAAGTACCCGGGGATAGCAATCAGCCCCAGCATTTT
>-|-|TRBJ2-7|TRBV3-1/TRBV3-2
CASSHGVYEQYF
TGTGCCAGCAGCCATGGTGTCTACGAGCAGTACTTC
>-|TRBD1|TRBJ2-1|TRBV27
CASSIGTVRSYNEQFF
TGTGCCAGCAGTATTGGGACAGTACGTTCCTACAATGAGCAGTTCTTC
>-|-|TRBJ1-5|TRBV2
CASSVGGGQPQHF
TGTGCCAGCAGTGTGGGAGGTGGTCAGCCCCAGCATTTT
>-|TRBD2|TRBJ2-5|TRBV6-5
CASSYTITGTRQTQYF
TGTGCCAGCAGTTACACAATCACCGGGACTAGACAGACCCAGTACTTC
>-|-|TRBJ1-1|TRBV6-5
CASSYSTRHLNTEAFF
TGTGCCAGCAGTTACTCGACTAGACACCTAAACACTGAAGCTTTCTTT
>-|TRBD1|TRBJ1-6|TRBV19
CASRPGQGYSPLHF
TGTGCCAGTAGACCGGGACAGGGCTATTCACCCCTCCACTTT
>-|-|TRBJ2-7|TRBV6-5
CASSYSLRDPSYEQYF
TGTGCCAGCAGTTACTCACTCAGGGACCCCTCCTACGAGCAGTACTTC
>-|-|TRBJ1-4|TRBV10-2
CASRRKEANEKLFF
TGCGCCAGCCGTCGAAAGGAGGCTAATGAAAAACTGTTTTTT
>-|-|TRBJ2-3|TRBV5-4
CASSLSQGRDTQYF
TGTGCCAGCAGCTTGTCCCAGGGGCGAGATACGCAGTATTTT
>-|-|TRBJ1-3|TRBV4-1
CASSPRQGGHTIYF
TGCGCCAGCAGCCCTCGACAAGGGGGGCACACCATATATTTT
>-|-|TRBJ1-3|TRBV12-3/TRBV12-4
CASRRDGPDTIYF
TGTGCCAGCAGAAGGGACGGCCCAGACACCATATATTTT
>-|-|TRBJ2-3|TRBV7-9
CASSFVWGTVITDTQYF
TGTGCCAGCAGCTTCGTTTGGGGGACGGTGATCACAGATACGCAGTATTTT
>-|-|TRBJ1-1|TRBV30
CAWSTGGTYSGGAFF
TGTGCCTGGAGTACCGGGGGCACTTACAGCGGTGGGGCTTTCTTT
>-|-|TRBJ2-2|TRBV19
CASSQTDPLITGELFF
TGTGCCAGTAGCCAAACAGACCCCTTAATTACCGGGGAGCTGTTTTTT
>-|-|TRBJ1-1|TRBV3-1/TRBV3-2
CASSQSFPANTEAFF
TGTGCCAGCAGCCAAAGTTTTCCGGCTAACACTGAAGCTTTCTTT
>-|TRBD2|TRBJ2-3|TRBV4-1
CASSRTSSWVDTQYF
TGCGCCAGCAGCAGGACTAGCTCCTGGGTAGATACGCAGTATTTT
>-|TRBD2|TRBJ2-5|TRBV4-1
CASSQLAGGQETQYF
TGCGCCAGCAGCCAGCTAGCGGGGGGGCAGGAGACCCAGTACTTC
>-|-|TRBJ1-1|TRBV12-5
CASGLGQGNTEAFF
TGTGCTAGTGGTTTGGGGCAGGGCAACACTGAAGCTTTCTTT